A selection of T cell receptor beta chains follows, all from one sample in a study of control samples from healthy donors and cancer patients. Clones were sequenced by immunoSEQ multiplex PCR, and TCRdb holds only the in-frame ones, with some missing. The sample has about 130,000 clones, just under 95% seen once; the top ten hold approximately 15%. The sequencing input was PBMCs. The source of these receptors is a man aged 55 to 69 with colorectal cancer. Both conserved end residues are part of each CDR3. Each record gives: CDR3 DNA, CDR3 protein, clone size, J gene, V gene, D gene. The D gene is left open where the match is weak. The size of a clone is reported for some rows only, either as once, few or many, or as a class for expanded clones.

CDR3nt: TGTGCTAGTCCGGGGCAGCCACTTAAACTTAACTATGGCTACACCTTC
CDR3aa: CASPGQPLKLNYGYTF
abundance: .
j_gene: TRBJ1-2
v_gene: TRBV12-5
d_gene: .

CDR3nt: TGTGCCAGCAGCTTACAGGGTGCGGGCACCGGGGAGCTGTTTTTT
CDR3aa: CASSLQGAGTGELFF
abundance: .
j_gene: TRBJ2-2
v_gene: TRBV7-2
d_gene: .

CDR3nt: TGTGCCAGCAGCTTGGGGACCCGGACCGGGGAGCTGTTTTTT
CDR3aa: CASSLGTRTGELFF
abundance: .
j_gene: TRBJ2-2
v_gene: TRBV11-2
d_gene: .

CDR3nt: TGTGCCAGCAGTTTATCTCAGGGTGATGGCTACACCTTC
CDR3aa: CASSLSQGDGYTF
abundance: once
j_gene: TRBJ1-2
v_gene: TRBV28
d_gene: .

CDR3nt: TGTGCCAGCAGCTCACTGGCCCCCCTCCACTTT
CDR3aa: CASSSLAPLHF
abundance: .
j_gene: TRBJ1-6
v_gene: TRBV7-2
d_gene: .

CDR3nt: TGTGCCAGCAGCTTGGGACCTCAGGGGGTGAACACTGAAGCTTTCTTT
CDR3aa: CASSLGPQGVNTEAFF
abundance: once
j_gene: TRBJ1-1
v_gene: TRBV7-2
d_gene: TRBD1

CDR3nt: TGTGCCAGCAGCCCGGGACAGAAGTATGGCTACACCTTC
CDR3aa: CASSPGQKYGYTF
abundance: .
j_gene: TRBJ1-2
v_gene: TRBV11-2
d_gene: TRBD1

CDR3nt: TGTGCCAGCAGCGTCAGTCAGGGGGCAGGGAGCGATGAGCAGTTCTTC
CDR3aa: CASSVSQGAGSDEQFF
abundance: .
j_gene: TRBJ2-1
v_gene: TRBV9
d_gene: TRBD1

CDR3nt: TGTGCCAGCTCACCACTCTCGGATAGCACAGATACGCAGTATTTT
CDR3aa: CASSPLSDSTDTQYF
abundance: .
j_gene: TRBJ2-3
v_gene: TRBV18
d_gene: .

CDR3nt: TGTGCCAGCAGCCGGGGACCGCCCGGGGTCTCTGGGGCCAACGTCCTGACTTTC
CDR3aa: CASSRGPPGVSGANVLTF
abundance: .
j_gene: TRBJ2-6
v_gene: TRBV3-1/TRBV3-2
d_gene: .

CDR3nt: TGTGCCAGCAGTTTCGCGGACAGGGGAGGTAGCAGCAATCAGCCCCAGCATTTT
CDR3aa: CASSFADRGGSSNQPQHF
abundance: .
j_gene: TRBJ1-5
v_gene: TRBV27
d_gene: TRBD1

CDR3nt: TGTGCCTGGAGCCCGGGACCAAACACTGAAGCTTTCTTT
CDR3aa: CAWSPGPNTEAFF
abundance: .
j_gene: TRBJ1-1
v_gene: TRBV30
d_gene: .

CDR3nt: TGCGCCAGCAGTGAGAGGGCTCCCCAAGAGACCCAGTACTTC
CDR3aa: CASSERAPQETQYF
abundance: .
j_gene: TRBJ2-5
v_gene: TRBV10-1
d_gene: .

CDR3nt: TGTGCCAGCAGAAGGGTGTCCTACGAGCAGTACTTC
CDR3aa: CASRRVSYEQYF
abundance: .
j_gene: TRBJ2-7
v_gene: TRBV2
d_gene: .

CDR3nt: TGTGCCAGCAGCACCTCTCTCTATGGCTACACCTTC
CDR3aa: CASSTSLYGYTF
abundance: .
j_gene: TRBJ1-2
v_gene: TRBV7-8
d_gene: .

CDR3nt: TGTGCCAGCTCACTAACAGCGAGGGAGGGTTACGAGCAGTACTTC
CDR3aa: CASSLTAREGYEQYF
abundance: .
j_gene: TRBJ2-7
v_gene: TRBV18
d_gene: TRBD2

CDR3nt: TGCGCCAGCAGCCAAGGGACAGCTTCTAGCACAGATACGCAGTATTTT
CDR3aa: CASSQGTASSTDTQYF
abundance: once
j_gene: TRBJ2-3
v_gene: TRBV4-1
d_gene: .

CDR3nt: TGTGCCAGCAGTTTAGCCTTCTATGGCTACACCTTC
CDR3aa: CASSLAFYGYTF
abundance: .
j_gene: TRBJ1-2
v_gene: TRBV12-3/TRBV12-4
d_gene: .

CDR3nt: TGTGCCAGCAGCTTATACAGGGAATGGACAGATACGCAGTATTTT
CDR3aa: CASSLYREWTDTQYF
abundance: .
j_gene: TRBJ2-3
v_gene: TRBV7-9
d_gene: .

CDR3nt: TGTGCCAGCTCAGCGGCCGGTCAAGGTAATCAGCCCCAGCATTTT
CDR3aa: CASSAAGQGNQPQHF
abundance: .
j_gene: TRBJ1-5
v_gene: TRBV18
d_gene: .

CDR3nt: TGTGCCAGCAGCCATCGGGAAAAACTGTTTTTT
CDR3aa: CASSHREKLFF
abundance: .
j_gene: TRBJ1-4
v_gene: TRBV3-1/TRBV3-2
d_gene: .

CDR3nt: TGTGCCAGCAGCGGGGGGACAGGGCCCTATGGCTACACCTTC
CDR3aa: CASSGGTGPYGYTF
abundance: few
j_gene: TRBJ1-2
v_gene: TRBV11-2
d_gene: TRBD1

CDR3nt: TGCGCCAGCAGTCCCCAGGGGAAGTCCGGGGAGCTGTTTTTT
CDR3aa: CASSPQGKSGELFF
abundance: .
j_gene: TRBJ2-2
v_gene: TRBV10-1
d_gene: .

CDR3nt: TGTGCCAGCAGCGCACCAGGGACTGAAGCTTTCTTT
CDR3aa: CASSAPGTEAFF
abundance: .
j_gene: TRBJ1-1
v_gene: TRBV3-1/TRBV3-2
d_gene: .

CDR3nt: TGTGCCAGCAGTCCCCTCTACGAGCAGTACTTC
CDR3aa: CASSPLYEQYF
abundance: .
j_gene: TRBJ2-7
v_gene: TRBV6-2/TRBV6-3
d_gene: .

CDR3nt: TGCGCCAGCAGCCAAGATCCGGACAGCGGATGGAACACTGAAGCTTTCTTT
CDR3aa: CASSQDPDSGWNTEAFF
abundance: .
j_gene: TRBJ1-1
v_gene: TRBV4-3
d_gene: .

CDR3nt: TGTGCCACCAGTGAGCGACTAGCGGGGTGGAACAATGAGCAGTTCTTC
CDR3aa: CATSERLAGWNNEQFF
abundance: .
j_gene: TRBJ2-1
v_gene: TRBV24-1
d_gene: TRBD2

CDR3nt: TGTGCCAGCAGCCAGGACCAAACCGGGACAGGAAGCTTATATGGCTACACCTTC
CDR3aa: CASSQDQTGTGSLYGYTF
abundance: .
j_gene: TRBJ1-2
v_gene: TRBV3-1/TRBV3-2
d_gene: TRBD1

CDR3nt: TGTGCCAGCAGTTACGGGCAGACCGGGGAGCTGTTTTTT
CDR3aa: CASSYGQTGELFF
abundance: .
j_gene: TRBJ2-2
v_gene: TRBV6-5
d_gene: .

CDR3nt: TGTGCCAGCAGCTACCCTTACGGGGGCACTGAAGCTTTCTTT
CDR3aa: CASSYPYGGTEAFF
abundance: .
j_gene: TRBJ1-1
v_gene: TRBV7-2
d_gene: .

CDR3nt: TGTGCCAGCAGCCCCCGGCGGCGCGGGGGGAGCACCGGGGAGCTGTTTTTT
CDR3aa: CASSPRRRGGSTGELFF
abundance: .
j_gene: TRBJ2-2
v_gene: TRBV11-2
d_gene: TRBD2

CDR3nt: TGCGCCAGCAGCCAAGATCGGCGCGTAGGGGGACAGCCCCAGCATTTT
CDR3aa: CASSQDRRVGGQPQHF
abundance: .
j_gene: TRBJ1-5
v_gene: TRBV4-3
d_gene: .

CDR3nt: TGTGCCAGCAGTGAGGTTAGCGGGGGATCCTACGAGCAGTACTTC
CDR3aa: CASSEVSGGSYEQYF
abundance: .
j_gene: TRBJ2-7
v_gene: TRBV2
d_gene: TRBD2

CDR3nt: TGCGCCAGCAGCCAAGAACTAGCGGACGCACAAGAGACCCAGTACTTC
CDR3aa: CASSQELADAQETQYF
abundance: .
j_gene: TRBJ2-5
v_gene: TRBV4-1
d_gene: TRBD2

CDR3nt: TGTGCCAGCAGTTACTCGACGACAGATGAAGCTTTCTTT
CDR3aa: CASSYSTTDEAFF
abundance: .
j_gene: TRBJ1-1
v_gene: TRBV6-5
d_gene: .

CDR3nt: TGTGCCAGCAGCCAGGCCCAGGGGTCCTATGGCTACACCTTC
CDR3aa: CASSQAQGSYGYTF
abundance: few
j_gene: TRBJ1-2
v_gene: TRBV3-1/TRBV3-2
d_gene: .

CDR3nt: TGTGCCAGCAGTTTATACAGGGAAGAGACCCAGTACTTC
CDR3aa: CASSLYREETQYF
abundance: .
j_gene: TRBJ2-5
v_gene: TRBV12-3/TRBV12-4
d_gene: .

CDR3nt: TGTGCCAGCGTCCTCGGGGGAGCAGGGGCCGCAGATACGCAGTATTTT
CDR3aa: CASVLGGAGAADTQYF
abundance: .
j_gene: TRBJ2-3
v_gene: TRBV2
d_gene: .

CDR3nt: TGTGCCAGCAGCTTGAAGCAGTATTGGGAGACCCAGTACTTC
CDR3aa: CASSLKQYWETQYF
abundance: once
j_gene: TRBJ2-5
v_gene: TRBV11-2
d_gene: .

CDR3nt: TGTGCCAGCAGTTTTTTCCAGGGCGGTCAGTACTTC
CDR3aa: CASSFFQGGQYF
abundance: .
j_gene: TRBJ2-4
v_gene: TRBV28
d_gene: .

CDR3nt: TGTGCCAGCAGCCAAGGGCAGGGGAACACCGGGGAGCTGTTTTTT
CDR3aa: CASSQGQGNTGELFF
abundance: .
j_gene: TRBJ2-2
v_gene: TRBV7-2
d_gene: .

CDR3nt: TGTGCCAGTAGTATAGGAGGTGTGGGGGAGCAGTTCTTC
CDR3aa: CASSIGGVGEQFF
abundance: .
j_gene: TRBJ2-1
v_gene: TRBV19
d_gene: .

CDR3nt: TGTGCCACCAGTGATTCGGGACAGCCCATCCTCTCTGGGGCCAACGTCCTGACTTTC
CDR3aa: CATSDSGQPILSGANVLTF
abundance: .
j_gene: TRBJ2-6
v_gene: TRBV24-1
d_gene: TRBD1

CDR3nt: TGTGCCAGCAGGCACGCCTACGAGCAGTACTTC
CDR3aa: CASRHAYEQYF
abundance: .
j_gene: TRBJ2-7
v_gene: TRBV27
d_gene: .

CDR3nt: TGCGCCAGCAGTGCTGCTCGGAATTACGGCTACACCTTC
CDR3aa: CASSAARNYGYTF
abundance: few
j_gene: TRBJ1-2
v_gene: TRBV10-1
d_gene: .

CDR3nt: TGCGCCAGCAGCCCGCGACAGGACTATGGCTACACCTTC
CDR3aa: CASSPRQDYGYTF
abundance: .
j_gene: TRBJ1-2
v_gene: TRBV5-1
d_gene: .

CDR3nt: TGTGCCAGCAGCTTGGGACGGGGCAGTGCTGAGGAGACCCAGTACTTC
CDR3aa: CASSLGRGSAEETQYF
abundance: .
j_gene: TRBJ2-5
v_gene: TRBV5-8
d_gene: .

CDR3nt: TGTGCCAGTAGTATAGGCGGGGGCTCTAGCACAGATACGCAGTATTTT
CDR3aa: CASSIGGGSSTDTQYF
abundance: once
j_gene: TRBJ2-3
v_gene: TRBV19
d_gene: .

CDR3nt: TGCGCCAGCAGCTTGAGCGGGGGGGCCGGGGAGACCCAGTACTTC
CDR3aa: CASSLSGGAGETQYF
abundance: .
j_gene: TRBJ2-5
v_gene: TRBV5-1
d_gene: TRBD2

CDR3nt: TGTGCCAGCAGTTCCCTCGGTCAGCCCCAGCATTTT
CDR3aa: CASSSLGQPQHF
abundance: few
j_gene: TRBJ1-5
v_gene: TRBV6-6
d_gene: .